This T cell receptor (beta chain) is drawn from a study of Ad26.COV2.S vaccination and SARS-CoV-2 variants. Overall study context: Recipients of Ad26.COV2.S got it intramuscularly, once or twice 56 days apart.

Treatment given: about 20 received Ad26.COV2.S at low or high dose, single or two shots; about 5 received placebo; per-sample allocation not given. Samples were taken on day 63 after the first vaccine or placebo injection. The junction had 5 bases not matched to a gene; V was cut back by 0 bases and J by 6 bases. Looked up from germline, CDR1 is SGHRS and CDR2 is YFSETQ. The CDR3 length is 16 residues. TCRdb's copy holds only in-frame clones and misses some; the assay was immunoSEQ multiplex PCR. In the table there are 350,000 to 500,000 clones, approximately 92% of which are singletons. The sequence derives from a person between 18 and 59 years old who received the Ad26.COV2.S COVID-19 vaccine or a placebo. The sample in question was peripheral blood, obtained in a trial of Ad26.COV2.S vaccine versus placebo. The chain combines TRBV5-1 with TRBJ2-1, with 11 bases aligning to TRBD2. As DNA, the CDR3 is TGCGCCAGCAGCTTGGCCTCTAGCGGGGGGTCCAATGAGCAGTTCTTC. Translating it yields CASSLASSGGSNEQFF.